The clone carrying this T cell receptor (beta chain) came up many times. No antigen is known for it. Findings and caveats of the study: Tumor Tregs overlapped most with tumor, then blood, naive CD4+ cells. Whole repertoires were not studied in the larger cohort, only one V-J beta rearrangement.

Cells sorted as Tregs were CD4+, CD25+ and CD127-/low. The CDR3 is 23 residues long. V trimming: 5 bases; J trimming: 1 base; junction bases outside the gene matches: 20. Semi-nested PCR with Nested Universal Primer A followed constant-region reverse priming of full-length variable regions. TCRdb used MiXCR to reprocess the 5' RACE reads, holding one entry per CDR3 protein. The sample records about 11,000 distinct CDR3 sequences, 15% to 20% being singletons. The TCR originated in a female donor with breast cancer. The source material was Tregs sorted from a lymph node. J is TRBJ2-1 and V is TRBV12-3 or TRBV12-4, with 16 bases lining up with TRBD2. This CDR3 reads CASSLRPLGLAGGPGRSYNEQFF. The CDR3 DNA reads TGTGCCAGCAGTCTCCGTCCTTTGGGACTAGCGGGAGGGCCTGGGAGATCCTACAATGAGCAGTTCTTC.